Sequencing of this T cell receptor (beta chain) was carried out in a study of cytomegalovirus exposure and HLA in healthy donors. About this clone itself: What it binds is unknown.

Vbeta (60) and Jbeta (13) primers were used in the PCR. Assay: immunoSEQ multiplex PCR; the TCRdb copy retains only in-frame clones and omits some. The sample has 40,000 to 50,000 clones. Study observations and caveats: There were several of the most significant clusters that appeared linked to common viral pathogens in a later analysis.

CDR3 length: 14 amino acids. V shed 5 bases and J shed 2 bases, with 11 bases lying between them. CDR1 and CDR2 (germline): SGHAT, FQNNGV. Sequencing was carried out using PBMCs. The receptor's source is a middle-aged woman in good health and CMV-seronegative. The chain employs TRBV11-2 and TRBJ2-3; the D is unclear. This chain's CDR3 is CASSPILNTDTQYF. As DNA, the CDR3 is TGTGCCAGCAGCCCAATACTAAACACAGATACGCAGTATTTT.